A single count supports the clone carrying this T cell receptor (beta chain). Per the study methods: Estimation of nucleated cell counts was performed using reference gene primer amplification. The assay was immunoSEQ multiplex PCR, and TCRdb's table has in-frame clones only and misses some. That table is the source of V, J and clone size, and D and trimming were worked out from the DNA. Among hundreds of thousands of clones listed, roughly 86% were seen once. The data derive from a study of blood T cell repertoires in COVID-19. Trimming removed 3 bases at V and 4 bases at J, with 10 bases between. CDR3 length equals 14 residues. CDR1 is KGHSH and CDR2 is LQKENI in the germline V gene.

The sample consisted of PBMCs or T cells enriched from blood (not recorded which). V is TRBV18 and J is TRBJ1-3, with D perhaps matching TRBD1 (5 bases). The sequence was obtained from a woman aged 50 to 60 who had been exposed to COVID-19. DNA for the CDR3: TGTGCCAGCTCACCTCCAAACAGGGGAAACACCATATATTTT. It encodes CASSPPNRGNTIYF.